This T cell receptor (beta chain) comes out of a study of blood T cell repertoires in COVID-19. The method was immunoSEQ multiplex PCR; TCRdb's version includes in-frame clones alone and lacks a portion of them. The table lists about 160,000 clones, approximately 84% of them singletons, with about 24% in the top ten. Trimming left V 0 bases short and J 4 bases short, with 7 bases between. From germline, CDR1 is SGHRS and CDR2 YFSETQ. This CDR3 has 14 amino acids. The V gene is TRBV5-1, the J gene TRBJ1-4; TRBD1 is a possible D gene (5 bases). Specimen: peripheral blood. This clonotype was sampled from a woman of 80 years or more with acute or convalescent COVID-19. The CDR3 reads CASSLAGVNEKLFF. The CDR3 nucleotides are TGCGCCAGCAGCTTGGCGGGGGTTAATGAAAAACTGTTTTTT.